This T cell receptor beta chain was sequenced during a study of glioma-infiltrating T cells. Study results and caveats: Gliomas, especially low-grade, showed above-expected tissue-blood divergence; non-neoplastic patients showed below. Only very few CDR3 sequences appeared in both tissue and blood.

Using RNA template, CDR3s of TCR alpha and beta were amplified with iRepertoire arm-PCR. Input was roughly 95-450 ng of tissue mRNA or PBMC total RNA. TCRdb redid the calling of the multiplex PCR reads with MiXCR, one entry per CDR3 protein. The table shows 45,000 or so distinct CDR3 sequences, with about a fifth occurring only once. There are a few counts of this clonotype. Its target is not known. This CDR3 region has 15 residues. Per the germline V gene, CDR1 is ENHRY and CDR2 is SYGVKD. V was trimmed by 9 bases and J by 0 bases, leaving 15 bases between them. Sequences were obtained from glioma tissue, nonneoplastic brain tissue, or PBMCs (not recorded which). The chain combines TRBV10-3 with TRBJ2-1; D assignment may be TRBD1 or TRBD2 (5 bases each). The receptor was derived from a human donor with low-grade glioma or glioblastoma, undergoing nonglioma brain surgery, or in good health (not recorded which). This CDR3 reads CAILRDLGSYNEQFF. The CDR3 DNA follows: TGTGCCATTCTCCGGGACCTCGGCTCCTACAATGAGCAGTTCTTC.